This paragraph reports one T cell receptor (beta chain). A Seattle source enrolled patients during active infection and followed them longitudinally. As handled by the study authors: From reference gene primer amplification, estimates of nucleated cell counts were derived. The repertoire was sequenced with immunoSEQ multiplex PCR; TCRdb's copy has only in-frame clones and lacks some. The D gene and trimming were derived from the DNA, and the V and J assignments and clone size from that table. This sample has around 150,000 clones, with about 90% found just once. These data come from a study of blood T cell repertoires in COVID-19. The sequence derives from a young man with COVID-19, enrolled during active disease. The sequencing input was peripheral blood.

This CDR3 reads CSVWGGEAITTPINTGELFF. CDR3 DNA: TGCAGCGTTTGGGGGGGAGAGGCTATTACTACCCCCATTAACACCGGGGAGCTGTTTTTT. This chain connects TRBV29-1 to TRBJ2-2, with TRBD2 matching over 7 bases. J lost 2 bases, V lost 5 bases, and 23 bases had no gene match. The CDR3 contains 20 residues. Germline-derived CDR1 and CDR2 are SQVTM and ANQGSEA.